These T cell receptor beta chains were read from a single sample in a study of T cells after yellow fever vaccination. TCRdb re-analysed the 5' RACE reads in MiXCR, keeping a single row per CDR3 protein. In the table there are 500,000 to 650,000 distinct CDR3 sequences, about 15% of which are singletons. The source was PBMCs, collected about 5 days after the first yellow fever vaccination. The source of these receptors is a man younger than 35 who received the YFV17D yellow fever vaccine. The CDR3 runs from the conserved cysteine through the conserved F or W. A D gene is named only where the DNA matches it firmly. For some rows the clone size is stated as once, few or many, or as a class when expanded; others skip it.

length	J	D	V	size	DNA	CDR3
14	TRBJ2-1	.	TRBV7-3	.	TGTGCCAGCAGCCCTTACGAGGCCTGGGGAGAGCAGTTCTTC	CASSPYEAWGEQFF
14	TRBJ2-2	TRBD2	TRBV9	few	TGTGCCAGCAGAGTGGGGGGGACCACCGGGGAGCTGTTTTTT	CASRVGGTTGELFF
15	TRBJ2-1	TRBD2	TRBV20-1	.	TGCAGTGCCCCACTAGCGGGGGGGCGCGACAATGAGCAGTTCTTC	CSAPLAGGRDNEQFF
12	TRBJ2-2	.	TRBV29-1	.	TGCAGCGGCTTACAGGGTTACGGGGAGCTGTTTTTT	CSGLQGYGELFF
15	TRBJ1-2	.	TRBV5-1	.	TGCGCCAGCAGCTTCTTTTCCGGCAGTGGCTATGGCTACACCTTC	CASSFFSGSGYGYTF
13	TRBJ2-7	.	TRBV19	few	TGTGCCAGTAGTATAGACAGGACCTACGAGCAGTACTTC	CASSIDRTYEQYF
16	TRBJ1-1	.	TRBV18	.	TGTGCCAGCTCACCAAATAACTACAGGGCTAGCACTGAAGCTTTCTTT	CASSPNNYRASTEAFF
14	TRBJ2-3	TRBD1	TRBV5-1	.	TGCGCCAGCAGCTCAAGGGGGCGGACAGATACGCAGTATTTT	CASSSRGRTDTQYF
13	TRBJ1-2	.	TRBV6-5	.	TGTGCCAGCAGTTACTCGATAGAAGATGGCTACACCTTC	CASSYSIEDGYTF
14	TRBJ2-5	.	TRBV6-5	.	TGTGCCAGCAGTTTGGATGGGGGTCTGGAGACCCAGTACTTC	CASSLDGGLETQYF
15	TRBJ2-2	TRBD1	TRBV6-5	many	TGTGCCAGCAGTTCCGGGACAGGGTACACCGGGGAGCTGTTTTTT	CASSSGTGYTGELFF
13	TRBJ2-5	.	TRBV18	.	TGTGCCAGCTCACCTGGGGGAATTGAGACCCAGTACTTC	CASSPGGIETQYF
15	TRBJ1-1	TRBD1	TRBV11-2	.	TGTGCCAGCAGCTTTCTACAGGGGGCCTCTTTCGAAGCTTTCTTT	CASSFLQGASFEAFF